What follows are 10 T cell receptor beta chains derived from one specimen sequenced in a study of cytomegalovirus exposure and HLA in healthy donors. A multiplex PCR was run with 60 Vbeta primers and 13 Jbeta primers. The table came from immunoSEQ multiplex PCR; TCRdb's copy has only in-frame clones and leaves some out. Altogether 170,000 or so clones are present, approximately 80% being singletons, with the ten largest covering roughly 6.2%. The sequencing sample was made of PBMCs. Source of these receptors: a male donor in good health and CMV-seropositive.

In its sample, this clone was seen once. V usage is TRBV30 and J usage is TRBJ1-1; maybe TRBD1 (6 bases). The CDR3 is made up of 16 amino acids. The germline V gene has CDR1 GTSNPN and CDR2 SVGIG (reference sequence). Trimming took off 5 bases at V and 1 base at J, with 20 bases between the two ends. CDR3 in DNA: TGTGCCTGGGTAGGGGGTTGGGGGGGTCGGAACACTGAAGCTTTCTTT. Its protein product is CAWVGGWGGRNTEAFF.

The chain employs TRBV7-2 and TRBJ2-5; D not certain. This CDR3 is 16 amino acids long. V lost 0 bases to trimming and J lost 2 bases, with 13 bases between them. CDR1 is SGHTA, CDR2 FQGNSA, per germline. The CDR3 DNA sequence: TGTGCCAGCAGCTTAGCTCTTTCAGGAACTCAAGAGACCCAGTACTTC. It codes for CASSLALSGTQETQYF.

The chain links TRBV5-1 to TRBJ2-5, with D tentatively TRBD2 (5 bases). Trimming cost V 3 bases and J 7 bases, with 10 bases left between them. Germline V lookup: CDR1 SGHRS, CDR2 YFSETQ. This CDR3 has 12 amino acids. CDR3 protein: CASSWPEGTQYF. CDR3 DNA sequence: TGCGCCAGCAGCTGGCCCGAGGGGACCCAGTACTTC.

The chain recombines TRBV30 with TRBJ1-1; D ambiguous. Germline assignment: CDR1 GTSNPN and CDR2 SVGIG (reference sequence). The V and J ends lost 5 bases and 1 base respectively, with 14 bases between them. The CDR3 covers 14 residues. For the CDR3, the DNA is TGTGCCTGGGGCCTCGGGGTGGGGAACACTGAAGCTTTCTTT. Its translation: CAWGLGVGNTEAFF. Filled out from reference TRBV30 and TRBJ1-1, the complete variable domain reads SQTIHQWPATLVQPVGSPLSLECTVEGTSNPNLYWYRQAAGRGLQLLFYSVGIGQISSEVPQNLSASRPQDRQFILSSKKLLLSDSGFYLCAWGLGVGNTEAFFGQGTRLTVV.

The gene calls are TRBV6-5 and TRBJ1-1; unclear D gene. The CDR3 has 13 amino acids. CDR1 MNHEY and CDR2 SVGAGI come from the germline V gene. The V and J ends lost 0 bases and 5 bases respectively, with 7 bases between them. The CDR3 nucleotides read TGTGCCAGCAGTTACTCGCGGGGAACTGAAGCTTTCTTT. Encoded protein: CASSYSRGTEAFF.

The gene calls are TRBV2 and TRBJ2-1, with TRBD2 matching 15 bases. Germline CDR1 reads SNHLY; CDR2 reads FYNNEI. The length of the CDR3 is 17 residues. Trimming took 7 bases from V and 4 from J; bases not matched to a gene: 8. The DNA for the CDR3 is TGTGCCAGCATCCCGGGACTAGCGGGAGGCCCTTACAATGAGCAGTTCTTC. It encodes CASIPGLAGGPYNEQFF.

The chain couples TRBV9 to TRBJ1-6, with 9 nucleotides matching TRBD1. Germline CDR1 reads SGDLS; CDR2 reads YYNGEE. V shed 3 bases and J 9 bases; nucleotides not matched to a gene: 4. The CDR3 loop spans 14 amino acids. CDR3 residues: CASSAQGAGSPLHF. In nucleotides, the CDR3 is TGTGCCAGCAGCGCACAGGGGGCTGGTTCACCCCTCCACTTT.

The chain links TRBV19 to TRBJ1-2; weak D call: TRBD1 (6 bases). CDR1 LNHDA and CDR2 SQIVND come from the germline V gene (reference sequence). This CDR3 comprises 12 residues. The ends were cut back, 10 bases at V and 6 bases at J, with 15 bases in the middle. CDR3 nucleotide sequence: TGTGCCACAACTCAGGGGTGGGATGGCTACACCTTC. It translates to CATTQGWDGYTF.

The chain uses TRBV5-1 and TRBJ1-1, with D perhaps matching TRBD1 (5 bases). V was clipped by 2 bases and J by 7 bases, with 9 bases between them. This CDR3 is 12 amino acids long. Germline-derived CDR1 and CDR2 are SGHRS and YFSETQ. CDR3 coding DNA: TGCGCCAGCAGCTTTTCAGGGTTTGAAGCTTTCTTT. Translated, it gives CASSFSGFEAFF.

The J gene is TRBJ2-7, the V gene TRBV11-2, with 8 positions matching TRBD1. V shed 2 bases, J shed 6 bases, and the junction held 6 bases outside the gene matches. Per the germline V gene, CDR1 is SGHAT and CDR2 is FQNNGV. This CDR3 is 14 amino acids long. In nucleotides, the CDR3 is TGTGCCAGCAGCTTACGCGACAGGGGCAGCGAGCAGTACTTC. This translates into CASSLRDRGSEQYF. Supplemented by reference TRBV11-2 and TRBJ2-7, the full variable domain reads EAGVAQSPRYKIIEKRQSVAFWCNPISGHATLYWYQQILGQGPKLLIQFQNNGVVDDSQLPKDRFSAERLKGVDSTLKIQPAKLEDSAVYLCASSLRDRGSEQYFGPGTRLTVT.